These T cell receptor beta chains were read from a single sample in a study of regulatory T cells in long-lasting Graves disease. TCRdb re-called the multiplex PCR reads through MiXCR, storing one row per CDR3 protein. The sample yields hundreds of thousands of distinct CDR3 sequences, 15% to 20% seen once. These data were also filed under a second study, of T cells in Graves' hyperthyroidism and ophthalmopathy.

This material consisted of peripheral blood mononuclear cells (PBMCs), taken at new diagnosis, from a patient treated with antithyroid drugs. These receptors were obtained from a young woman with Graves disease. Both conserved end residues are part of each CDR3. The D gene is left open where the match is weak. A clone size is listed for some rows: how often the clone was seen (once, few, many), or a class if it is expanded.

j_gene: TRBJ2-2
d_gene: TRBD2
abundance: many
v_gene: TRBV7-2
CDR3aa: CASSLLAGANTGELFF
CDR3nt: TGTGCCAGCAGCCTACTAGCGGGCGCGAACACCGGGGAGCTGTTTTTT

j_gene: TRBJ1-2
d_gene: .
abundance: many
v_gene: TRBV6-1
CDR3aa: CASSEASRGANYGYTF
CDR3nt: TGTGCCAGCAGTGAAGCAAGTCGGGGGGCGAACTATGGCTACACCTTC

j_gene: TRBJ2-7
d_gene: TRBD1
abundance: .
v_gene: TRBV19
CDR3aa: CASMGTGAGEQYF
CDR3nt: TGTGCCAGTATGGGGACAGGGGCCGGGGAGCAGTACTTC

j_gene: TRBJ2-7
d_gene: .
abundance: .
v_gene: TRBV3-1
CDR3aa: CASSQESGTIVYEQYF
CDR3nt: TGTGCCAGCAGCCAAGAATCTGGGACAATAGTCTACGAGCAGTACTTC

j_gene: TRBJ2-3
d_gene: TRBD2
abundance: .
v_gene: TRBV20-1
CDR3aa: CSASGLLAGVTDTQYF
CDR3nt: TGCAGTGCTAGTGGGTTACTAGCGGGAGTCACAGATACGCAGTATTTT

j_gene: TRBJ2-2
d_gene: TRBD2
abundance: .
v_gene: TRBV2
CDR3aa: CASRILGRGANTGELFF
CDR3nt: TGTGCCAGCAGAATCCTTGGACGGGGGGCGAACACCGGGGAGCTGTTTTTT

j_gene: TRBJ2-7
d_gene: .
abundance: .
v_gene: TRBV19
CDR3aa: CASSVGRGDEQYF
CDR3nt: TGTGCCAGTAGTGTCGGCAGGGGGGACGAGCAGTACTTC

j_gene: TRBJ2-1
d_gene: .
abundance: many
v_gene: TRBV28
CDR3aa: CASSFSRGFGQFF
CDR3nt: TGTGCCAGCAGTTTTAGTAGGGGGTTCGGGCAGTTCTTC

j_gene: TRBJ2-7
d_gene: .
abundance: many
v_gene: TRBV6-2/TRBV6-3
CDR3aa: CASSDRGEQYF
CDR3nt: TGTGCCAGCTCTGATCGGGGTGAGCAGTACTTC

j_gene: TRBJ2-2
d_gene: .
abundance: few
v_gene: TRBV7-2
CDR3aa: CASSLDLADTGELFF
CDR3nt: TGTGCCAGCAGCTTAGATCTCGCAGACACCGGGGAGCTGTTTTTT

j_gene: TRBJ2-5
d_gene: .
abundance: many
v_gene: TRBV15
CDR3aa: CATSRGGVQETQYF
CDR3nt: TGTGCCACCAGCAGAGGGGGAGTTCAAGAGACCCAGTACTTC

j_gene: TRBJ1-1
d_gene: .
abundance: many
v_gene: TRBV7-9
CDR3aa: CASSLVGADGEAFF
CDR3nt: TGTGCCAGCAGCTTAGTGGGGGCGGATGGAGAAGCTTTCTTT

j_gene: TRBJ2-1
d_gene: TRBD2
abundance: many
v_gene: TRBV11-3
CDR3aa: CASSFTSGSYNEQFF
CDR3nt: TGTGCCAGCAGTTTTACTAGCGGCTCCTACAATGAGCAGTTCTTC

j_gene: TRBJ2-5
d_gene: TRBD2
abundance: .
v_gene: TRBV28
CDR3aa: CATIPGGGLQETQYF
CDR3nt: TGTGCCACCATCCCCGGGGGGGGTCTCCAAGAGACCCAGTACTTC

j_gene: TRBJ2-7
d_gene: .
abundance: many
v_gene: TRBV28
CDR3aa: CASSFRGREQYF
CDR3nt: TGTGCCAGCAGTTTTAGGGGCCGGGAGCAGTACTTC

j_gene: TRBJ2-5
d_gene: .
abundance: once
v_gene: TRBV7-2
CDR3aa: CASSPLGEVLETQYF
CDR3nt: TGTGCCAGCAGCCCTCTGGGGGAGGTTTTAGAGACCCAGTACTTC

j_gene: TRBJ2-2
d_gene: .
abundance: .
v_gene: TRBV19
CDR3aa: CASSIELAPTGELFF
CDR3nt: TGTGCCAGTAGTATAGAGCTAGCTCCGACCGGGGAGCTGTTTTTT

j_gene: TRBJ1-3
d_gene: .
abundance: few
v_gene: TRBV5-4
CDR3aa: CASSMGTENTIYF
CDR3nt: TGTGCCAGCAGCATGGGGACCGAAAACACCATATATTTT

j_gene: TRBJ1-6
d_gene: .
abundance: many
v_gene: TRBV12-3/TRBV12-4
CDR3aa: CASRPLFGSSPLHF
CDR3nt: TGTGCCAGCAGACCCTTATTCGGAAGTTCACCCCTCCACTTT

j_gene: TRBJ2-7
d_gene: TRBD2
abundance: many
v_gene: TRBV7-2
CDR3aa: CASSSGTSAYEQYF
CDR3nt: TGTGCCAGCAGTTCCGGGACTAGCGCCTACGAGCAGTACTTC

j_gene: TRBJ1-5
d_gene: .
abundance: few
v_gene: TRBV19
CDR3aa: CASSPLETPLGQPQHF
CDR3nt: TGTGCCAGTAGTCCACTGGAAACACCCCTGGGGCAGCCCCAGCATTTT

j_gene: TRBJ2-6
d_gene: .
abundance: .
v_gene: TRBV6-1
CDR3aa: CASSEDRIRSGANVLTF
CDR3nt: TGTGCCAGCAGTGAGGACCGAATACGGTCTGGGGCCAACGTCCTGACTTTC

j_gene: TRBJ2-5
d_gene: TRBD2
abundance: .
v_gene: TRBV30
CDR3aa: CAWSNSGQWTQYF
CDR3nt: TGTGCCTGGAGTAATAGCGGGCAATGGACCCAGTACTTC

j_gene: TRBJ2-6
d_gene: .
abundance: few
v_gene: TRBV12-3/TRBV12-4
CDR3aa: CASTLMVQTGANVLTF
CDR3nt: TGTGCCAGCACCCTTATGGTGCAAACCGGGGCCAACGTCCTGACTTTC

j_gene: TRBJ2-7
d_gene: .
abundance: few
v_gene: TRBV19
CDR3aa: CASSIGGQSSYEQYF
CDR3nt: TGTGCCAGTAGTATTGGCGGGCAAAGCTCCTACGAGCAGTACTTC

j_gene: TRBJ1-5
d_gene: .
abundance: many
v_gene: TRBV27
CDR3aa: CARLPADSNQPQHF
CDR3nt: TGTGCCAGACTCCCGGCGGATAGCAATCAGCCCCAGCATTTT

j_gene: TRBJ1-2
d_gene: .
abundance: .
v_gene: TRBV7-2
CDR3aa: CASSSRGVTNGYTF
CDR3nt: TGTGCCAGCAGCTCCAGGGGCGTAACTAATGGCTACACCTTC